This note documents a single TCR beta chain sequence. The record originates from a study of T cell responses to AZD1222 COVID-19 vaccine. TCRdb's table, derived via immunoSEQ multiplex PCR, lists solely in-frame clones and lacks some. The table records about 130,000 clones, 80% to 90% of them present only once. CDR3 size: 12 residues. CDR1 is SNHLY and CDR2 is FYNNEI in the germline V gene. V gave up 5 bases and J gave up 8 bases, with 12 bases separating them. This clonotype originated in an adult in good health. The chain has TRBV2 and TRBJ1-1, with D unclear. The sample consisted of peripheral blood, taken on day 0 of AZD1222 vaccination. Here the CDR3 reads CASSSWSVEAFF. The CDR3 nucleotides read TGTGCCAGCAGTTCATGGTCCGTCGAAGCTTTCTTT.